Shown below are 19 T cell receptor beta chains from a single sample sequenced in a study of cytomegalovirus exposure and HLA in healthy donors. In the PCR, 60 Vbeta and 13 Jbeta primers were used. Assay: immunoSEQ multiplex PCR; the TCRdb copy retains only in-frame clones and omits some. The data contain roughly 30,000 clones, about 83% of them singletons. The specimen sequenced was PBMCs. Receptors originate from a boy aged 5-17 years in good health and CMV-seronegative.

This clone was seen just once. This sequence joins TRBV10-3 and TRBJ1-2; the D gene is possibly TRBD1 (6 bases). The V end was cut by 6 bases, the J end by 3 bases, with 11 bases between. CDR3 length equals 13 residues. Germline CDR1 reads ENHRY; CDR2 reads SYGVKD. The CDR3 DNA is TGTGCCATCAGGAGTGGGGGCGACTATGGCTACACCTTC. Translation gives CAIRSGGDYGYTF.

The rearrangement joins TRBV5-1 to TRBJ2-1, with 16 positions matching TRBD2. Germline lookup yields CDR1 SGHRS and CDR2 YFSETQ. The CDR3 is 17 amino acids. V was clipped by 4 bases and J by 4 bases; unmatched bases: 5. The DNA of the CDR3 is TGCGCCAGCAGCGGGACTAGCGGGGGGGCCGCATACAATGAGCAGTTCTTC. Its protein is CASSGTSGGAAYNEQFF.

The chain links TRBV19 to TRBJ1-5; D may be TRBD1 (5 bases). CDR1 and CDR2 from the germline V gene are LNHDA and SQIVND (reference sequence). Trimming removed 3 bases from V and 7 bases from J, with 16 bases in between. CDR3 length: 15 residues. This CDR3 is CASSILGGSRQPQHF. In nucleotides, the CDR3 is TGTGCCAGTAGTATTCTCGGGGGGTCAAGACAGCCCCAGCATTTT.

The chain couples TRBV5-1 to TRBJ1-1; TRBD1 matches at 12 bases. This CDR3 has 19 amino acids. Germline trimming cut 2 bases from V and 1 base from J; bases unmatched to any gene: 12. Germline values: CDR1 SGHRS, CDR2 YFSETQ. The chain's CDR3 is CASSFPGQGANQGNTEAFF. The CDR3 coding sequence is TGCGCCAGCAGCTTCCCGGGACAGGGGGCTAACCAGGGGAACACTGAAGCTTTCTTT. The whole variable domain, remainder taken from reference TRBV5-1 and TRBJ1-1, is KAGVTQTPRYLIKTRGQQVTLSCSPISGHRSVSWYQQTPGQGLQFLFEYFSETQRNKGNFPGRFSGRQFSNSRSEMNVSTLELGDSALYLCASSFPGQGANQGNTEAFFGQGTRLTVV.

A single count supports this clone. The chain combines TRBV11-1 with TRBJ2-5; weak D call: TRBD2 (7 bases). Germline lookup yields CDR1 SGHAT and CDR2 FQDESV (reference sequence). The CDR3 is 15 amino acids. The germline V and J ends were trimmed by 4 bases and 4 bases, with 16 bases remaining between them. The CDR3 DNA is TGTGCCAGCAGCTATGGTCGCGGGGGCGGAGAGACCCAGTACTTC. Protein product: CASSYGRGGGETQYF.

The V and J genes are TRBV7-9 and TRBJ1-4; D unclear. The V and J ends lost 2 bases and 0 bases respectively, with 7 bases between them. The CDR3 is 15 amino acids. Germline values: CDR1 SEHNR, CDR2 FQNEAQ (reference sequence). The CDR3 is CASSLIEATNEKLFF. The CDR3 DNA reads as TGTGCCAGCAGCTTAATTGAGGCAACTAATGAAAAACTGTTTTTT.

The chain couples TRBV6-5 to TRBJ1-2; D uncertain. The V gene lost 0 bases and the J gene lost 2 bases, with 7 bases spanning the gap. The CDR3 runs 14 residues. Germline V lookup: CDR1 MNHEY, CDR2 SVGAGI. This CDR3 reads CASSYSYRNYGYTF. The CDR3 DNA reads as TGTGCCAGCAGTTACTCTTACAGAAACTATGGCTACACCTTC.

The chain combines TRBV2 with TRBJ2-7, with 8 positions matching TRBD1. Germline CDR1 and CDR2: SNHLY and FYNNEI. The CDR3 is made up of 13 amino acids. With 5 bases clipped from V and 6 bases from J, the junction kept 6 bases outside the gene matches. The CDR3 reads CASSTGTGSEQYF. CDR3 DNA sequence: TGTGCCAGCAGTACCGGGACAGGTTCCGAGCAGTACTTC.

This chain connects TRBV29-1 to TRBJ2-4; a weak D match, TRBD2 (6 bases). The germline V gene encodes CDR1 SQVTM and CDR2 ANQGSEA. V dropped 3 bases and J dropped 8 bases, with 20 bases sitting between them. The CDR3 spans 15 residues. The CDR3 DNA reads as TGCAGCGTTGACTCCGGGAGCAGGGCCGGGGACATTCAGTACTTC. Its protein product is CSVDSGSRAGDIQYF.

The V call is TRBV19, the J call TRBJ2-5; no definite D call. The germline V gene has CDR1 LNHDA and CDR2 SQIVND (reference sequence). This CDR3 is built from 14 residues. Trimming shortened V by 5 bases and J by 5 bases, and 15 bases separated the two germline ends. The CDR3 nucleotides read TGTGCCAGTAGTGAAAGACAAATATGGGAGACCCAGTACTTC. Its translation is CASSERQIWETQYF.

The CDR3 DNA follows: TGCAGTGCCTGGACAGGGAATGAGCAGTTCTTC. This encodes CSAWTGNEQFF. V and J are TRBV20-1 and TRBJ2-1; 8 bases align to TRBD1. Trimming at V came to 6 bases and at J to 7 bases, leaving 2 bases not matched to a gene. Per germline, CDR1 DFQATT and CDR2 SNEGSKA (reference sequence). This CDR3 has 11 amino acids.

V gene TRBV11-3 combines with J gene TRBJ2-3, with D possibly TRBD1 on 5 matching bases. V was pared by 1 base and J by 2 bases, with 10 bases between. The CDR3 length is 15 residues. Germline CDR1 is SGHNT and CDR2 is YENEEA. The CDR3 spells CASSLGGHPTDTQYF. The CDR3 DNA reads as TGTGCCAGCAGCTTAGGGGGCCATCCCACAGATACGCAGTATTTT.

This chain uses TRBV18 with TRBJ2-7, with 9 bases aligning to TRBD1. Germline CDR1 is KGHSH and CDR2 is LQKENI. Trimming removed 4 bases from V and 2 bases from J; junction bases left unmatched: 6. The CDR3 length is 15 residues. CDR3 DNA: TGTGCCAGCTCACTATGGGGACAGGGACCCTACGAGCAGTACTTC. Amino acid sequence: CASSLWGQGPYEQYF.

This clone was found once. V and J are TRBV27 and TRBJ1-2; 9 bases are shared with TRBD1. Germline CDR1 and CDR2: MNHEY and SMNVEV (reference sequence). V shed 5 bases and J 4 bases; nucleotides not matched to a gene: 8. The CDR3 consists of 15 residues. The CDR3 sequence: CASSPGQGFIYGYTF. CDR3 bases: TGTGCCAGCAGTCCGGGACAGGGTTTCATCTATGGCTACACCTTC.

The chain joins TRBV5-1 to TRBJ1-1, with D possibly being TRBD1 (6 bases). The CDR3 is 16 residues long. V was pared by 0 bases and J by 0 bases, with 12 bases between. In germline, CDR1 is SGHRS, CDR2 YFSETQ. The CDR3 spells CASSLEWGLMNTEAFF. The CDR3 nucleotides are TGCGCCAGCAGCTTGGAATGGGGGCTCATGAACACTGAAGCTTTCTTT.

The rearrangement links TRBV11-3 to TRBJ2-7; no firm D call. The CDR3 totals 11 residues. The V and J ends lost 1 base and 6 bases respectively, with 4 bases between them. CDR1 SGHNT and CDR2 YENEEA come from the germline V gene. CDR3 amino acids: CASSLVCEQYF. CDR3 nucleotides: TGTGCCAGCAGCTTAGTATGCGAGCAGTACTTC. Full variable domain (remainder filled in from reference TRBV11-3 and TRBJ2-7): EAGVVQSPRYKIIEKKQPVAFWCNPISGHNTLYWYLQNLGQGPELLIRYENEEAVDDSQLPKDRFSAERLKGVDSTLKIQPAELGDSAVYLCASSLVCEQYFGPGTRLTVT.

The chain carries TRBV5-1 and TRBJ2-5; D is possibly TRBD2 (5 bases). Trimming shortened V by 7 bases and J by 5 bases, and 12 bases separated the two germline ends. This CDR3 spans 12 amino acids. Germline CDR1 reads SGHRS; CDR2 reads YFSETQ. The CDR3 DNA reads TGCGCCAGCTCGGGGAATGGGGAGACCCAGTACTTC. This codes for CASSGNGETQYF.

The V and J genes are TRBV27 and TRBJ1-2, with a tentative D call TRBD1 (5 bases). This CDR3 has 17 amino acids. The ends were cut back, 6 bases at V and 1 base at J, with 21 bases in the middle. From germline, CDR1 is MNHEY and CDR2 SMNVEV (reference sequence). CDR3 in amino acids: CASSKLTRKGDNYGYTF. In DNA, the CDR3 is TGTGCCAGCAGCAAACTAACCCGCAAAGGGGATAACTATGGCTACACCTTC.

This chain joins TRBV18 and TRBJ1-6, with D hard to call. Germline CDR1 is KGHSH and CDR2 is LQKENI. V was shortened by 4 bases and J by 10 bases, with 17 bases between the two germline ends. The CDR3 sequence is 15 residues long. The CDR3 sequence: CASSRIGSQESPLHF. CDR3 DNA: TGTGCCAGCTCACGAATAGGGAGCCAGGAATCACCCCTCCACTTT.